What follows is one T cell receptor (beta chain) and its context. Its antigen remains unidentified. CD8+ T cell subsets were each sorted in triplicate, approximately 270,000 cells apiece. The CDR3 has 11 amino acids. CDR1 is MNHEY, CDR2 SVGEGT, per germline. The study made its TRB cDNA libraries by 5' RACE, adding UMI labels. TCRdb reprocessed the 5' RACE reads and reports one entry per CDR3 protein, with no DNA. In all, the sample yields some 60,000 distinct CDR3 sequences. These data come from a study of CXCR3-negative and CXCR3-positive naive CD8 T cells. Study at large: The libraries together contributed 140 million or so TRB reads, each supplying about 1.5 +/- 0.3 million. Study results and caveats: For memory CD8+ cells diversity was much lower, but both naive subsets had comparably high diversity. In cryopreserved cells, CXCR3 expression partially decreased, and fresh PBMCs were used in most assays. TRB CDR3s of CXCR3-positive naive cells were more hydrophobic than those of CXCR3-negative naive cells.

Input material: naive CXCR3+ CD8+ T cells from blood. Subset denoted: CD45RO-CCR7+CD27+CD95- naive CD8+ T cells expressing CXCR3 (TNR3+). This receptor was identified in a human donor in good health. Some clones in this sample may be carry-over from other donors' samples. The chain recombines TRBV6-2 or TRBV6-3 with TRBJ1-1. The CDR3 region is CASSYGTEALF.